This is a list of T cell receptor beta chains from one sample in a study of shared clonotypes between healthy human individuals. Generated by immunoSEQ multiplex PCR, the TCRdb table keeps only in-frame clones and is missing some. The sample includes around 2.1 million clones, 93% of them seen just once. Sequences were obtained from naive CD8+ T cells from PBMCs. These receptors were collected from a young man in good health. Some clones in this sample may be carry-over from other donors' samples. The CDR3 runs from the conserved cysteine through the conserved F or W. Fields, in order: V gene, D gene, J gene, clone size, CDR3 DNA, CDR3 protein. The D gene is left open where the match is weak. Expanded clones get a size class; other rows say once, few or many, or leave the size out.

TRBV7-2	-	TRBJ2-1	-	TGTGCCAGCAGCTTAGTTACTAGGGGGGATGAGCAGTTCTTC	CASSLVTRGDEQFF
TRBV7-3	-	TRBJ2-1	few	TGTGCCAGCAGCTCCGGGGGTGAGCAGTTCTTC	CASSSGGEQFF
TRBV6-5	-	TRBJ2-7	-	TGTGCCAGCAGTTACTCAGGCCCGCAGCCCTACGAGCAGTACTTC	CASSYSGPQPYEQYF
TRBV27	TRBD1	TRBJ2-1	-	TGTGCCAGCAGTTTATCCTACAAGGGGACAGGTTACAATGAGCAGTTCTTC	CASSLSYKGTGYNEQFF
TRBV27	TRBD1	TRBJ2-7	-	TGTGCCAGCAGTTTATCCAGGGGGAACGAGCAGTACTTC	CASSLSRGNEQYF
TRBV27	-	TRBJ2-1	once	TGTGCCAGCACCACCCTTAGGAGTCGCGTAGATTCTGAGCAGTTCTTC	CASTTLRSRVDSEQFF
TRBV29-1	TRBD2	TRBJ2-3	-	TGCAGCGTTGTGTACAGCGGGAGTTTCACAGATACGCAGTATTTT	CSVVYSGSFTDTQYF
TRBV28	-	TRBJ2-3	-	TGTGCCAGCAGTTTTGAACAGCTCGCGGATACGCAGTATTTT	CASSFEQLADTQYF
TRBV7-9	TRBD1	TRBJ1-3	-	TGTGCCAGCAGCATAGGGACAGGGGGAAACACCATATATTTT	CASSIGTGGNTIYF
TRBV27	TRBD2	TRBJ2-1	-	TGTGCCAGCAGTTCAATAGCGGGTCGGTCCTACAATGAGCAGTTCTTC	CASSSIAGRSYNEQFF
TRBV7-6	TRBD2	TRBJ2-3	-	TGTGCCAGCAGCTTACGTCTAGCGGTCGATACGCAGTATTTT	CASSLRLAVDTQYF
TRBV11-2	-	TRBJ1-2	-	TGTGCCAGCAGCTTTTTCGGGGGGGATGGCTACACCTTC	CASSFFGGDGYTF
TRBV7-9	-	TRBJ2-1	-	TGTGCCAGCAGCCAAGACTATGTCATCAGCGGAGACTACAATGAGCAGTTCTTC	CASSQDYVISGDYNEQFF
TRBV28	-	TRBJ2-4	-	TGTGCCAGCAGTTCCCCTGGGATAGCCAAAAACATTCAGTACTTC	CASSSPGIAKNIQYF
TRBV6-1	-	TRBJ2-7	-	TGTGCCAGCAGTGAATTATCAGAAGCCTACGAGCAGTACTTC	CASSELSEAYEQYF
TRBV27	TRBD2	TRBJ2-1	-	TGTGCCAGCAGTTTACTAGGACTAGCGGGAGTCAATGAGCAGTTCTTC	CASSLLGLAGVNEQFF
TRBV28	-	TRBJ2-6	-	TGTGCCAGCAGTCCGATTCGGGGCGGGCTTGGGGCCAACGTCCTGACTTTC	CASSPIRGGLGANVLTF
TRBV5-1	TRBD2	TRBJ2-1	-	TGCGCCAGCAGCGAAAAGACTAGCAGATTATCCTACAATGAGCAGTTCTTC	CASSEKTSRLSYNEQFF
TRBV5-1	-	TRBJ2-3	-	TGCGCCAGCCGTCTCGGGAGTGTCGCTGATACGCAGTATTTT	CASRLGSVADTQYF
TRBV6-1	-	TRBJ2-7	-	TGTGCCAGCAGCGACGGGACCTACGAGCAGTACTTC	CASSDGTYEQYF
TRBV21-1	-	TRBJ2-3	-	TGTGCCAGCAGCAAGGCGGGACTCCGTCCAGATACGCAGTATTTT	CASSKAGLRPDTQYF
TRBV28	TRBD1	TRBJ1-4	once	TGTGCCAGCCATAGGACAGGGAATGAAAAACTGTTTTTT	CASHRTGNEKLFF
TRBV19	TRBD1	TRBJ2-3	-	TGTGCCGTAGACAGGGGGGATACGCAGTATTTT	CAVDRGDTQYF
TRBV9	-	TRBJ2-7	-	TGTGCCAGCAGCGTAGCTGGGGGAAACTACGAGCAGTACTTC	CASSVAGGNYEQYF
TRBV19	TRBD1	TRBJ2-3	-	TGTGCCAGTAGCACAGGGGTAGATACGCAGTATTTT	CASSTGVDTQYF
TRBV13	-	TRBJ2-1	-	TGTGCCAGCACCCCGAGGATTTACAATGAGCAGTTCTTC	CASTPRIYNEQFF
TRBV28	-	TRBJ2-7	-	TGTGCCAGCAAACACGATGAGGGATCCTACGAGCAGTACTTC	CASKHDEGSYEQYF
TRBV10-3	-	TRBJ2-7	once	TGTGCCATCAGTGAGCCCTATGACTCTTCCTACTACGAGCAGTACTTC	CAISEPYDSSYYEQYF